This T cell receptor beta chain was obtained from a study of blood T cell repertoires in COVID-19. Study-level information: The United States, Italy and Spain provided the acute and convalescent COVID-19 samples.

V lost 8 bases, J lost 4 bases, and 14 bases lay in between. The germline CDR1 and CDR2 sequences are SGHNT and YENEEA. This CDR3 is 13 amino acids long. Participants were aged 18 to 89 years, lived in about two dozen US areas, and enrolled virtually. Participant-reported clinical history was the basis for cohort assignment. During the 2 weeks before they entered the study, exposed participants had met someone with a PCR-confirmed or clinician-diagnosed COVID-19 case. Method: immunoSEQ multiplex PCR; TCRdb's copy keeps in-frame clones and lacks some. The table shows roughly 150,000 clones, with 80% to 85% occurring only once.

The chain combines TRBV11-3 with TRBJ1-1; maybe TRBD1 (6 bases). The sequence came from a man between 65 and 85 years old who had been exposed to COVID-19. The sample was PBMCs or T cells enriched from blood (not recorded which). CDR3 in amino acids: CASAKGEGTEAFF. The CDR3 region has the DNA TGTGCCAGCGCCAAGGGGGAAGGCACTGAAGCTTTCTTT.